One sample yielded the 24 T cell receptor beta chains listed below, sequenced in a study of Graves' ophthalmopathy and Graves' hyperthyroidism (dated by TCRdb to the late 2010s). The sample was run on an Illumina HiSeq 2000. TCR beta CDR3 regions were amplified from RNA transcripts for repertoire sequencing. HTBI primers and the Qiagen OneStep RT-PCR kit were used in a first-round RT-PCR, which was followed by a second-round multiplex PCR, size selection and purification. TCRdb reworked the public reads: Q25 trimming with fastp, MiXCR clone assembly, productive beta chains retained. Entries that share a CDR3 protein sequence are merged under the most common genes and DNA. The sample table contains roughly 500,000 distinct CDR3 sequences; only one count was recorded for approximately 15% of them. The ten top clones hold about a tenth of the sample. Sequencing was carried out using blood. The receptors derive from a woman between 25 and 40 years old with Graves' ophthalmopathy. Donor details come from another sample of the same person, matched by shared clones.

This chain joins TRBV28 and TRBJ2-7; D gene ambiguous. The CDR3 runs 14 residues. Germline CDR1 MDHEN, CDR2 SYDVKM. V was clipped by 2 bases and J by 2 bases, with 10 bases between them. CDR3 DNA: TGTGCCAGCAGTTTAGTCCAGACCCCCTACGAGCAGTACTTC. It encodes CASSLVQTPYEQYF.

V and J are TRBV30 and TRBJ2-5; 11 bases are a match to TRBD2. Losses at the gene ends were 1 base for V and 4 bases for J; bases not matched to a gene: 5. The CDR3 is 15 amino acids. Germline-derived CDR1 and CDR2 are GTSNPN and SVGIG (reference sequence). The CDR3 DNA reads TGTGCCTGGAGTGGCGGGACTAGCGGTCTAGAGACCCAGTACTTC. Translating gives CAWSGGTSGLETQYF.

This clonotype was counted ten times or more. The chain employs TRBV19 and TRBJ1-1; D may be TRBD1 (5 bases). This CDR3 is 14 amino acids long. V was cut by 5 bases and J by 3 bases, with 13 bases left in between. Germline assignment: CDR1 LNHDA and CDR2 SQIVND (reference sequence). CDR3 nucleotide sequence: TGTGCCAGTAGTCGGGGCGGTGCCTACACTGAAGCTTTCTTT. It specifies CASSRGGAYTEAFF.

This clonotype was seen repeatedly, ten times or more. This sequence joins TRBV6-1 and TRBJ1-1; D unclear. The length of the CDR3 is 15 residues. V lost 5 bases and J 4 bases, leaving 17 bases between the germline ends. CDR1 is MNHNS, CDR2 SASEGT, per germline. The chain's CDR3 is CASSQAYTPGTEAFF. DNA for the CDR3: TGTGCCAGCAGTCAGGCCTACACTCCAGGCACTGAAGCTTTCTTT.

This clonotype was observed at least ten times. J is TRBJ1-1 and V is TRBV30; D unresolved. This CDR3 comprises 11 residues. Germline lookup yields CDR1 GTSNPN and CDR2 SVGIG (reference sequence). V was trimmed by 3 bases and J by 6 bases, leaving 8 bases between them. In DNA, the CDR3 is TGTGCCTGGAGAAACGGGGCTGAAGCTTTCTTT. Translating it yields CAWRNGAEAFF.

The V gene is TRBV12-3 or TRBV12-4, the J gene TRBJ1-1, with D possibly being TRBD1 (6 bases). The CDR3 has 13 residues. The ends were cut back, 5 bases at V and 4 bases at J, with 11 bases in the middle. CDR3 amino acids: CASSVQGSTEAFF. In DNA, the CDR3 is TGTGCCAGCAGTGTTCAGGGGAGCACTGAAGCTTTCTTT.

The table lists this clonotype with many counts. The chain joins TRBV5-1 to TRBJ2-7; a possible D gene is TRBD2 (6 bases). Germline V gene data show CDR1 as SGHRS and CDR2 as YFSETQ. There are 15 residues in the CDR3. The ends were cut back, 2 bases at V and 1 base at J, with 13 bases in the middle. The CDR3 loop is CASSFGGEKSYEQYF. The CDR3 DNA reads TGCGCCAGCAGCTTCGGGGGAGAGAAGTCCTACGAGCAGTACTTC.

This clonotype was observed many times. CDR3 sequence: CSADTPTGELFF. Here the CDR3 DNA reads TGCAGTGCGGATACACCAACCGGGGAGCTGTTTTTT. This chain uses TRBV20-1 with TRBJ2-2; unclear D gene. V lost 6 bases to trimming and J lost 5 bases, with 10 bases between them. The CDR3 is 12 amino acids. CDR1 and CDR2 (germline): DFQATT, SNEGSKA (reference sequence).

This clonotype was counted ten times or more. The chain combines TRBV2 with TRBJ2-7; weak D call: TRBD1 (6 bases). V was shortened by 3 bases and J by 3 bases, with 15 bases between the two germline ends. The CDR3 contains 15 residues. Per germline, CDR1 SNHLY and CDR2 FYNNEI. The CDR3 region has the DNA TGTGCCAGCAGTGAGGGGCAGGGACAAGGCTACGAGCAGTACTTC. Translation gives CASSEGQGQGYEQYF. Combining the CDR3 with reference TRBV2 and TRBJ2-7 gives the whole variable domain EPEVTQTPSHQVTQMGQEVILRCVPISNHLYFYWYRQILGQKVEFLVSFYNNEISEKSEIFDDQFSVERPDGSNFTLKIRSTKLEDSAMYFCASSEGQGQGYEQYFGPGTRLTVT.

This clonotype was found many times. The chain uses TRBV12-3 or TRBV12-4 and TRBJ2-7; 8 bases agree with TRBD2. Trimming took 6 bases from V and 5 from J; bases not matched to a gene: 12. CDR3 size: 15 residues. The CDR3: CASSKTGGQKHEQYF. The CDR3 coding sequence is TGTGCCAGCAGCAAAACGGGGGGGCAAAAACACGAGCAGTACTTC.

This clonotype was seen ten or more times. This chain joins TRBV6-1 and TRBJ1-5, with D unresolved. V shed 4 bases and J shed 1 base, with 8 bases lying between them. CDR3 length: 14 residues. Germline values: CDR1 MNHNS, CDR2 SASEGT. The CDR3: CASSAQYSNQPQHF. The CDR3 coding sequence is TGTGCCAGCAGTGCCCAGTACAGCAATCAGCCCCAGCATTTT.

This clonotype was found many times. The chain's CDR3 is CATSDPRTSGGTGELFF. CDR3 coding DNA: TGTGCCACCAGTGATCCTCGGACTAGCGGGGGCACCGGGGAGCTGTTTTTT. The chain combines TRBV24-1 with TRBJ2-2, with 13 bases aligning to TRBD2. The CDR3 length is 17 residues. With V trimmed by 3 bases and J by 4 bases, 4 bases remained unmatched. Looked up from germline, CDR1 is KGHDR and CDR2 is SFDVKD.

V and J are TRBV20-1 and TRBJ1-2, with D maybe TRBD1 (6 bases). The V end was cut by 7 bases, the J end by 0 bases, with 15 bases between. Germline V gene lookup returns CDR1 DFQATT and CDR2 SNEGSKA (reference sequence). CDR3 length: 14 residues. The CDR3 is CSVSRDTANYGYTF. The CDR3, as DNA: TGCAGTGTTTCCCGGGACACTGCTAACTATGGCTACACCTTC.

This clonotype was picked up many times. The CDR3 sequence is CASSFEGNAFF. DNA for the CDR3: TGTGCCAGCAGTTTCGAAGGAAATGCTTTCTTT. V and J are TRBV28 and TRBJ1-1, with no clear D. V was trimmed by 3 bases and J by 11 bases, leaving 10 bases between them. Germline V gene sequence: CDR1 MDHEN, CDR2 SYDVKM. The CDR3 spans 11 residues. Based on the CDR3 plus reference TRBV28 and TRBJ1-1, the full variable domain is DVKVTQSSRYLVKRTGEKVFLECVQDMDHENMFWYRQDPGLGLRLIYFSYDVKMKEKGDIPEGYSVSREKKERFSLILESASTNQTSMYLCASSFEGNAFFGQGTRLTVV.

This clonotype was seen a few times. The chain employs TRBV4-1 and TRBJ2-2; possibly TRBD2 for D (6 bases). Germline loops: CDR1 MGHRA, CDR2 YSYEKL. V lost 0 bases and J lost 6, with 11 bases in between. This CDR3 is 15 amino acids long. The CDR3 coding sequence is TGCGCCAGCAGCCAAGATCAGCGGGTCTCCGGGGAGCTGTTTTTT. Translation: CASSQDQRVSGELFF.

This clonotype was observed many times. The rearrangement uses TRBV6-2 or TRBV6-3 and TRBJ2-4, with D perhaps matching TRBD2 (6 bases). The CDR3 runs 15 residues. V lost 6 bases and J 5 bases, leaving 17 bases between the germline ends. Germline V gene lookup returns CDR1 MNHEY and CDR2 SVGEGT. CDR3 region: CASSRGADYQNIQYF. In DNA form, the CDR3 reads TGTGCCAGCAGCCGAGGGGCGGACTACCAAAACATTCAGTACTTC.

J is TRBJ2-5 and V is TRBV2, with a weak D call TRBD2 (5 bases). The CDR3 runs 13 residues. The germline V and J ends were trimmed by 4 bases and 5 bases, with 11 bases remaining between them. CDR1 is SNHLY and CDR2 is FYNNEI in the germline V gene. CDR3 nucleotides: TGTGCCAGCAGTGTGCGGGTAGGCGAGACCCAGTACTTC. The encoded protein is CASSVRVGETQYF.

This chain joins TRBV9 and TRBJ1-2; D remains unclear. This CDR3 spans 12 amino acids. CDR1 SGDLS and CDR2 YYNGEE come from the germline V gene. V was shortened by 4 bases and J by 6 bases, with 10 bases between the two germline ends. CDR3 amino acids: CASSPDGHGYTF. The CDR3 coding sequence is TGTGCCAGCAGCCCGGACGGGCATGGCTACACCTTC.

The chain is built from TRBV28 and TRBJ2-7; TRBD1 agrees at 9 bases. With 3 bases clipped from V and 9 bases from J, the junction kept 12 bases outside the gene matches. This CDR3 contains 15 residues. Germline CDR1 reads MDHEN; CDR2 reads SYDVKM. CDR3: CASSFSDRGWGGQYF. In DNA, the CDR3 is TGTGCCAGCAGTTTTTCGGACAGGGGATGGGGGGGGCAGTACTTC.

This clonotype was seen ten or more times. The gene calls are TRBV7-2 and TRBJ2-7; 11 bases line up with TRBD2. V was pared by 3 bases and J by 7 bases, with 8 bases of the junction left unmatched. The V gene's germline CDR1 is SGHTA and CDR2 FQGNSA. The CDR3 consists of 15 residues. The CDR3 DNA reads TGTGCCAGCAGCTTTTCTACTAGCGGGAGATCAGAGCAGTACTTC. It codes for CASSFSTSGRSEQYF. The full variable domain, its missing parts supplied by reference TRBV7-2 and TRBJ2-7, is GAGVSQSPSNKVTEKGKDVELRCDPISGHTALYWYRQSLGQGLEFLIYFQGNSAPDKSGLPSDRFSAERTGGSVSTLTIQRTQQEDSAVYLCASSFSTSGRSEQYFGPGTRLTVT.

Many counts were recorded for this clonotype. The genes are TRBV19 and TRBJ2-7; 10 nucleotides agree with TRBD1. Per the germline V gene, CDR1 is LNHDA and CDR2 is SQIVND (reference sequence). The V gene end was trimmed by 8 bases and the J gene end by 3 bases; junction bases not matched to a gene: 7. CDR3 length: 14 amino acids. The CDR3 is CASSTGTGVYEQYF. The CDR3 nucleotides are TGTGCCAGTTCAACCGGGACAGGGGTCTACGAGCAGTACTTC.

This clonotype has at least ten counts. The chain carries TRBV28 and TRBJ2-7; D might be TRBD2 (5 bases). CDR3 length equals 12 residues. The germline gives CDR1 MDHEN, CDR2 SYDVKM. Trimming pared 4 bases from V and 5 bases from J, leaving 9 bases between. The CDR3 region is CASSSQRNEQYF. The CDR3 DNA reads as TGTGCCAGCAGTTCCCAGCGGAACGAGCAGTACTTC.

The chain combines TRBV6-2 or TRBV6-3 with TRBJ1-5; D is unclear. Deletions cut 4 bases from V and 4 bases from J, with 8 bases between. Per germline, CDR1 MNHEY and CDR2 SVGEGT. The length of the CDR3 is 13 residues. The CDR3 DNA follows: TGTGCCAGCAGTTGCTCGGGAAATCAGCCCCAGCATTTT. Translating gives CASSCSGNQPQHF.

The V gene is TRBV27, the J gene TRBJ2-7; the D call may be TRBD1 or TRBD2 (5 bases each). This CDR3 has 15 residues. Germline-derived CDR1 and CDR2 are MNHEY and SMNVEV (reference sequence). Trimming took off 4 bases at V and 5 bases at J, with 18 bases between the two ends. Written as DNA, the CDR3 is TGTGCCAGCAGTTCAACGGGCCGGGACGACGACGAGCAGTACTTC. As protein: CASSSTGRDDDEQYF.